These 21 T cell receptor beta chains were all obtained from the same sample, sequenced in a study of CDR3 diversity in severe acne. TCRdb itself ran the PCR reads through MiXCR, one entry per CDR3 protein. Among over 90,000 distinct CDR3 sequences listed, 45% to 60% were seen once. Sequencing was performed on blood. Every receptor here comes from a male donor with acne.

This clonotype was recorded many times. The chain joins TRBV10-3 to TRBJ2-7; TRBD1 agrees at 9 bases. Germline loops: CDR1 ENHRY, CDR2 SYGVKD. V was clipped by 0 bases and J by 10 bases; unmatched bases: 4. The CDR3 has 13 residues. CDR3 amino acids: CAISESGGQGQYF. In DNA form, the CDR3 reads TGTGCCATCAGTGAGTCGGGGGGACAGGGTCAGTACTTC.

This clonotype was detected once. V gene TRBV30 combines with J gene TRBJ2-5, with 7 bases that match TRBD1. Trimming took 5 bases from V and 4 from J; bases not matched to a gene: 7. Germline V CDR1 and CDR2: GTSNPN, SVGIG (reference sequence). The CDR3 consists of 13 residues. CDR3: CAWEGTAGETQYF. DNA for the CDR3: TGTGCCTGGGAAGGGACAGCTGGAGAGACCCAGTACTTC.

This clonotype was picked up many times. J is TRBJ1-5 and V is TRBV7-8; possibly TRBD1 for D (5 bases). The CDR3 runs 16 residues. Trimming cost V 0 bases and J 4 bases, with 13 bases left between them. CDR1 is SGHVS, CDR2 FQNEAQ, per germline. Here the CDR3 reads CASSLATGPSNQPQHF. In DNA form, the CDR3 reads TGTGCCAGCAGCTTAGCCACAGGTCCCAGTAATCAGCCCCAGCATTTT.

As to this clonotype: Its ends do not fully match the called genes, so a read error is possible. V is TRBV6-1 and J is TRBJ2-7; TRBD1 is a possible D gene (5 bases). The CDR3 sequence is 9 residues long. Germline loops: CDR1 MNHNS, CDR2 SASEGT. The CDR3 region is CASSPKGQF. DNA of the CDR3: TGTGCCAGCAGTCCCAAGGGGCAGTTC.

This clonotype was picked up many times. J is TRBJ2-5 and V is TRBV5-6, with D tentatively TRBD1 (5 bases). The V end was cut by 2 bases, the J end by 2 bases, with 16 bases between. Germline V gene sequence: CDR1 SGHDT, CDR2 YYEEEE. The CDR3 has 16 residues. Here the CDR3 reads CASSFGPSTAQETQYF. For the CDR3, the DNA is TGTGCCAGCAGCTTCGGGCCTTCGACAGCACAAGAGACCCAGTACTTC.

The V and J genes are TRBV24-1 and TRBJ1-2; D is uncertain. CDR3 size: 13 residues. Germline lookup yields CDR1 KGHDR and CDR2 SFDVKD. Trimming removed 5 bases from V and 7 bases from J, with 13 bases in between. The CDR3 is CATSAPFGSGYTF. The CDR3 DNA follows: TGTGCCACCAGTGCCCCTTTTGGCTCTGGCTACACCTTC.

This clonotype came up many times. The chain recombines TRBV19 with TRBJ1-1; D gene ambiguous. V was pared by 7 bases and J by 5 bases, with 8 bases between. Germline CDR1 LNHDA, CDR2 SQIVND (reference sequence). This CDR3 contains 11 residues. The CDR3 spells CASTRQTEAFF. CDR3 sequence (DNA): TGTGCCAGTACTCGGCAGACTGAAGCTTTCTTT.

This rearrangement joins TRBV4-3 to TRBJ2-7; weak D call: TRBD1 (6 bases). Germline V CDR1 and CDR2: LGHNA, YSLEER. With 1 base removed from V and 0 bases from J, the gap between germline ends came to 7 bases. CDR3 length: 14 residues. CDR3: CASSQVDSSYEQYF. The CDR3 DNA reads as TGCGCCAGCAGCCAAGTGGACAGCTCCTACGAGCAGTACTTC.

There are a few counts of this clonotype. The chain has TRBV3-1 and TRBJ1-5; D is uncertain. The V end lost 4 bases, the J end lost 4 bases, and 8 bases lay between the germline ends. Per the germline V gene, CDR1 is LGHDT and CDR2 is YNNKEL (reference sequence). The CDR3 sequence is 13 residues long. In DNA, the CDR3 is TGTGCCAGCAGCCGGACCCTTAATCAGCCCCAGCATTTT. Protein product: CASSRTLNQPQHF.

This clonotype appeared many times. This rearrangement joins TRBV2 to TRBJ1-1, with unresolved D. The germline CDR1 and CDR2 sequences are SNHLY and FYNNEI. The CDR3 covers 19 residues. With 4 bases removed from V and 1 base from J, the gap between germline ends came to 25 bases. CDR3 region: CASSGMGSDENLWNTEAFF. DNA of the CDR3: TGTGCCAGCAGTGGGATGGGGTCGGACGAAAATCTGTGGAACACTGAAGCTTTCTTT. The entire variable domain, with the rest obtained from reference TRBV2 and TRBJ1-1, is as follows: EPEVTQTPSHQVTQMGQEVILRCVPISNHLYFYWYRQILGQKVEFLVSFYNNEISEKSEIFDDQFSVERPDGSNFTLKIRSTKLEDSAMYFCASSGMGSDENLWNTEAFFGQGTRLTVV.

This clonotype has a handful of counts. The CDR3 bases are TGTGCCAGCGGGCTTCTCCTCCACTTT. Residues: CASGLLLHF. The V gene is TRBV2, the J gene TRBJ1-6; D is unresolved. V was trimmed by 8 bases and J by 15 bases, leaving 8 bases between them. CDR1 and CDR2 (germline): SNHLY, FYNNEI. This CDR3 comprises 9 residues. Complete variable domain (other parts from reference TRBV2 and TRBJ1-6): EPEVTQTPSHQVTQMGQEVILRCVPISNHLYFYWYRQILGQKVEFLVSFYNNEISEKSEIFDDQFSVERPDGSNFTLKIRSTKLEDSAMYFCASGLLLHFGNGTRLTVT.

The CDR3 DNA follows: TGCAGTGCCAGGGGGGGGTCTAGCACAGATACGCAGTATTTT. Encoded protein: CSARGGSSTDTQYF. The V gene is TRBV20-1, the J gene TRBJ2-3; the D gene could be TRBD1 or TRBD2 (7 bases each). V lost 6 bases to trimming and J lost 0 bases, with 13 bases between them. CDR1 is DFQATT and CDR2 is SNEGSKA in the germline V gene (reference sequence). The CDR3 covers 14 residues.

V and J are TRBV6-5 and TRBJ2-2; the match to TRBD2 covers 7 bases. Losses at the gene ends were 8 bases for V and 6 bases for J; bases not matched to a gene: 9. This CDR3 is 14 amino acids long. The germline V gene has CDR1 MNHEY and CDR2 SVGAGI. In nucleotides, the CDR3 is TGTGCCAGCGGGAGGGCCGCTGTGGCCGGGGAGCTGTTTTTT. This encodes CASGRAAVAGELFF.

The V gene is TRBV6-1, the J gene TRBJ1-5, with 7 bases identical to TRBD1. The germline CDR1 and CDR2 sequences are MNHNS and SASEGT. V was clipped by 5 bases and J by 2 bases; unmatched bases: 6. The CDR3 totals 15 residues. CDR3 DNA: TGTGCCAGCAGTTATCCTGGACAGGGCAATCAGCCCCAGCATTTT. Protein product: CASSYPGQGNQPQHF.

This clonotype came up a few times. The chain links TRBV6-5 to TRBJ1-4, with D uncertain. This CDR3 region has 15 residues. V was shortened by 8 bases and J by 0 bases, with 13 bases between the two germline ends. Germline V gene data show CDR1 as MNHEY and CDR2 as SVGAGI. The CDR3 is CASRSPYATNEKLFF. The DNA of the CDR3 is TGTGCCAGCCGGTCGCCCTATGCAACTAATGAAAAACTGTTTTTT.

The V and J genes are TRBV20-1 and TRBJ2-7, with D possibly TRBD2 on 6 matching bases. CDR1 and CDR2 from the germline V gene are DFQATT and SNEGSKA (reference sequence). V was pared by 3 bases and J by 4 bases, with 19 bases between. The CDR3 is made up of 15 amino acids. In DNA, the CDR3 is TGCAGTGCTAGGTCTAGCAGGAGGGGCGTATACGAGCAGTACTTC. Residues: CSARSSRRGVYEQYF.

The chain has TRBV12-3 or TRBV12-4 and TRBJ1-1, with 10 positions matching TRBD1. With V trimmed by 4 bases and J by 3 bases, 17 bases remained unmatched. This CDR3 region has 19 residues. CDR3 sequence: CASSSRDRGSIEKDTEAFF. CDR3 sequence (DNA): TGTGCCAGCAGTTCACGGGACAGGGGTAGCATTGAAAAGGACACTGAAGCTTTCTTT.

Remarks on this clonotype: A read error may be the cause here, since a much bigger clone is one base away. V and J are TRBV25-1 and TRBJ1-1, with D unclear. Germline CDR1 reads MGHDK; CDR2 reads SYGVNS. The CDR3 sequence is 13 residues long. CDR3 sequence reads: CAGSELGGTEAFF. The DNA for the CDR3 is TGTGCCGGCAGTGAACTAGGAGGGACTGAAGCTTTCTTT.

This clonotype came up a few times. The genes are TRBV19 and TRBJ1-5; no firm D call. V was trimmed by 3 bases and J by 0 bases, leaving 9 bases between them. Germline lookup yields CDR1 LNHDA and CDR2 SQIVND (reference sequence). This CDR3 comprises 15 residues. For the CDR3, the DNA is TGTGCCAGTAGTATTTTCGGAAATAGCAATCAGCCCCAGCATTTT. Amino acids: CASSIFGNSNQPQHF.

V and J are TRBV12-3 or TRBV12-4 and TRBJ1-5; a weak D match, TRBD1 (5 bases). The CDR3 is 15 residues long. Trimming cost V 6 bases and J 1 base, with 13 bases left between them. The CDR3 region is CASSGDSISNQPQHF. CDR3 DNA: TGTGCCAGCAGCGGTGACAGTATCAGCAATCAGCCCCAGCATTTT.

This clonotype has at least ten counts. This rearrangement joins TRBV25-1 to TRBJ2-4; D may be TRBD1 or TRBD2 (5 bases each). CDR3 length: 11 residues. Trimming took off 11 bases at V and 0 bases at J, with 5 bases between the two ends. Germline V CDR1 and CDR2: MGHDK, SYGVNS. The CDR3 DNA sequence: TGTGCCGGGACAGCCAAAAACATTCAGTACTTC. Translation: CAGTAKNIQYF.